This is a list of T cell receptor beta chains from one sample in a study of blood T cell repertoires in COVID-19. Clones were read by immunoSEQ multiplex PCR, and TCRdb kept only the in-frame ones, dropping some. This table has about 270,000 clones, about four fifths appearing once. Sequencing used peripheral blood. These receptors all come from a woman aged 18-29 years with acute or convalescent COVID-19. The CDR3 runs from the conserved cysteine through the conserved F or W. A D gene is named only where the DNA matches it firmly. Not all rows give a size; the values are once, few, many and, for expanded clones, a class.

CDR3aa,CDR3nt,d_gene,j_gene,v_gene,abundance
CASSLFEADTQYF,TGTGCCAGCAGCTTATTTGAGGCAGATACGCAGTATTTT,.,TRBJ2-3,TRBV7-2,.
CAISGEAVKNYGYTF,TGTGCCATCAGTGGCGAGGCAGTGAAGAACTATGGCTACACCTTC,.,TRBJ1-2,TRBV10-3,few
CASSLGGQDTEAFF,TGTGCCAGCAGCTTAGGGGGGCAGGACACTGAAGCTTTCTTT,.,TRBJ1-1,TRBV7-2,few
CASSPGTSNQPQHF,TGTGCCAGCAGCCCCGGGACAAGCAATCAGCCCCAGCATTTT,.,TRBJ1-5,TRBV7-2,few
CASSPGLAGYNEQFF,TGCGCCAGCAGCCCGGGACTAGCGGGATACAATGAGCAGTTCTTC,TRBD2,TRBJ2-1,TRBV10-1,.
CASSPGTSLGQYF,TGTGCCAGCAGCCCCGGGACTAGTCTCGGCCAGTACTTC,TRBD2,TRBJ2-5,TRBV14,.
CASSSQNLRGGEQFF,TGTGCCAGCAGCTCCCAGAACTTGAGAGGGGGTGAGCAGTTCTTC,.,TRBJ2-1,TRBV7-3,.
CASSPQGTGAGNTIYF,TGTGCCAGCAGCCCCCAAGGGACAGGGGCTGGAAACACCATATATTTT,TRBD1,TRBJ1-3,TRBV7-2,.
CASSEDGGTRYGYTF,TGTGCCAGCAGTGAAGACGGGGGAACACGGTATGGCTACACCTTC,.,TRBJ1-2,TRBV6-1,.
CASSRQGSSGNTIYF,TGTGCCAGCAGTCGACAGGGAAGCTCTGGAAACACCATATATTTT,TRBD1,TRBJ1-3,TRBV28,.
CASSLVRGKNQPQHF,TGTGCCAGCAGTCTCGTCCGGGGGAAAAATCAGCCCCAGCATTTT,.,TRBJ1-5,TRBV11-2,.
CASSPFRDSVEKLFF,TGCGCCAGCAGCCCATTCCGGGACAGCGTTGAAAAACTGTTTTTT,TRBD1,TRBJ1-4,TRBV5-1,.
CASTPDRRRGELFF,TGTGCCAGTACCCCGGACAGGAGAAGGGGGGAGCTGTTTTTT,TRBD1,TRBJ2-2,TRBV19,once
CASSLWTSSYTGELFF,TGCGCCAGCAGCTTGTGGACTAGCAGTTACACCGGGGAGCTGTTTTTT,TRBD2,TRBJ2-2,TRBV5-1,.
CASSRGLAGVSEQFF,TGTGCCAGCAGCAGGGGACTAGCGGGAGTGAGTGAGCAGTTCTTC,TRBD2,TRBJ2-1,TRBV5-6,.
CASSSRQGAYEQYF,TGTGCCAGCAGCTCCCGACAGGGGGCCTACGAGCAGTACTTC,TRBD1,TRBJ2-7,TRBV7-2,few
CASSFPRGGNEQFF,TGTGCCAGCAGCTTCCCCAGGGGTGGCAATGAGCAGTTCTTC,.,TRBJ2-1,TRBV5-5,.
CASSYSRGLAGYNEQFF,TGTGCCAGCAGTTACTCACGCGGACTAGCGGGATACAATGAGCAGTTCTTC,TRBD2,TRBJ2-1,TRBV6-2/TRBV6-3,many
CASSGKPGTGGNEQYF,TGTGCCAGTAGCGGTAAACCCGGGACAGGGGGAAACGAGCAGTACTTC,TRBD1,TRBJ2-7,TRBV19,.
CASSQDRGYEQYF,TGTGCCAGCAGCCAAGACAGGGGGTACGAGCAGTACTTC,TRBD1,TRBJ2-7,TRBV13,.
CASADGQGVNSPLHF,TGTGCCAGCGCGGACGGACAGGGGGTAAATTCACCCCTCCACTTT,TRBD1,TRBJ1-6,TRBV7-8,.
CASSQPGLAGLETQYF,TGTGCCAGCAGCCAACCGGGACTAGCGGGATTGGAGACCCAGTACTTC,TRBD2,TRBJ2-5,TRBV3-1/TRBV3-2,.
CASSFPWTGEQFF,TGTGCCAGCAGTTTCCCCTGGACAGGTGAGCAGTTCTTC,TRBD1,TRBJ2-1,TRBV12-3/TRBV12-4,.
CAWSSFGAGGPDTQYF,TGTGCCTGGAGTTCCTTCGGTGCGGGAGGGCCGGATACGCAGTATTTT,TRBD2,TRBJ2-3,TRBV30,.
CAISESRQGNNQPQHF,TGTGCCATCAGTGAGTCAAGGCAGGGGAACAATCAGCCCCAGCATTTT,.,TRBJ1-5,TRBV10-3,few
CAISDRTAEAFF,TGTGCCATCAGTGATCGAACAGCTGAAGCTTTCTTT,.,TRBJ1-1,TRBV10-3,.
CASSYKSSSGPYEQYF,TGTGCCAGCAGTTATAAGAGTTCTAGCGGCCCCTACGAGCAGTACTTC,TRBD2,TRBJ2-7,TRBV6-5,.
CASSYVAGDTGELFF,TGTGCCAGCAGTTACGTGGCGGGAGACACCGGGGAGCTGTTTTTT,TRBD2,TRBJ2-2,TRBV6-5,.
CATSRDLLTANYGYTF,TGTGCCACCAGCAGAGATCTTCTAACAGCTAACTATGGCTACACCTTC,.,TRBJ1-2,TRBV15,.
CASSTEGGPTGELFF,TGTGCCAGCAGTACGGAGGGAGGGCCTACCGGGGAGCTGTTTTTT,TRBD2,TRBJ2-2,TRBV5-4,.